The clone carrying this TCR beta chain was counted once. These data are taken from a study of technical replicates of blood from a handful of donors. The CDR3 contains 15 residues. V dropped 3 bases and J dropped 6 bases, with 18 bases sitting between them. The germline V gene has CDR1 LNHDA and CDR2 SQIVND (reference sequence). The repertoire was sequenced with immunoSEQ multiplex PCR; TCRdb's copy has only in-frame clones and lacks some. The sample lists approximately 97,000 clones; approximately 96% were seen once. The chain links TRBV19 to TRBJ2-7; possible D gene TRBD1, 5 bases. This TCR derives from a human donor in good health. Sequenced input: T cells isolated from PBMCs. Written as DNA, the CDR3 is TGTGCCAGTAGTATTTTCAGTCAGGGATCGATCGAGCAGTACTTC. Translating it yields CASSIFSQGSIEQYF.